A selection of T cell receptor beta chains follows, all from one sample in a study of cytomegalovirus exposure and HLA in healthy donors. Generated by immunoSEQ multiplex PCR, the TCRdb table keeps only in-frame clones and is missing some. The table shows 150,000 to 200,000 clones, with around three quarters occurring only once. Sequences were obtained from PBMCs. These receptors were taken from a man aged 40-49 years in good health and CMV-seronegative. CDR3s include the opening cysteine and the closing phenylalanine or tryptophan. D genes are given only for firm matches. Not every row has a clone size; where given, it reads once, few, many or a size class.

d_call	clone_size	j_call	v_call	cdr3_aa	cdr3_nt
.	once	TRBJ1-1	TRBV18	CASSLYANTEAFF	TGTGCCAGCTCACTCTACGCGAACACTGAAGCTTTCTTT
TRBD2	.	TRBJ2-3	TRBV4-2	CASSQHLAGAADTQYF	TGTGCCAGCAGCCAACATCTAGCGGGAGCTGCAGATACGCAGTATTTT
.	.	TRBJ1-4	TRBV6-1	CASSDSTGLREKLFF	TGTGCCAGCAGTGACTCAACAGGGCTTCGGGAAAAACTGTTTTTT
.	.	TRBJ2-1	TRBV28	CASRLQSSYNEQFF	TGTGCCAGCAGACTTCAAAGCTCCTACAATGAGCAGTTCTTC
.	.	TRBJ2-1	TRBV7-9	CSIMGLPRPDEQFF	TGTTCCATCATGGGACTCCCAAGGCCCGATGAGCAGTTCTTC
.	.	TRBJ2-7	TRBV6-1	CASTLETGVYEQYF	TGTGCCAGCACCCTGGAGACCGGGGTCTACGAGCAGTACTTC
.	.	TRBJ1-4	TRBV28	CASSLGLLKNEKLFF	TGTGCCAGCAGTTTAGGACTCTTAAAGAATGAAAAACTGTTTTTT
TRBD2	.	TRBJ2-5	TRBV5-1	CASRPSGKETQYF	TGCGCCAGCAGGCCTAGCGGGAAAGAGACCCAGTACTTC
TRBD1	.	TRBJ2-1	TRBV29-1	CSVRTGPPYNEQFF	TGCAGCGTCAGGACAGGACCTCCCTACAATGAGCAGTTCTTC
.	.	TRBJ2-7	TRBV2	CASSEDGRRGEQYF	TGTGCCAGCAGTGAAGATGGCCGGAGGGGAGAGCAGTACTTC
.	.	TRBJ2-2	TRBV5-1	CASSPLEAPNTGELFF	TGCGCCAGCAGCCCCCTGGAGGCACCGAACACCGGGGAGCTGTTTTTT
.	few	TRBJ1-4	TRBV6-5	CASGKRTTNEKLFF	TGTGCCAGCGGCAAGAGGACAACTAATGAAAAACTGTTTTTT
TRBD2	few	TRBJ2-1	TRBV6-5	CASRGGLANEQFF	TGTGCCAGCAGGGGGGGACTAGCGAATGAGCAGTTCTTC
.	few	TRBJ1-3	TRBV28	CASSLQPRQGNTIYF	TGTGCCAGCAGTTTGCAGCCCCGACAGGGAAACACCATATATTTT
.	.	TRBJ1-6	TRBV5-1	CASSLDAGVNSPLHF	TGCGCCAGCAGCTTGGATGCCGGGGTCAATTCACCCCTCCACTTT
TRBD2	.	TRBJ2-1	TRBV2	CASSPGLAGFFYNEQFF	TGTGCCAGCAGTCCTGGACTAGCGGGGTTCTTTTACAATGAGCAGTTCTTC
TRBD2	.	TRBJ2-7	TRBV4-1	CASSSGTRDYEQYF	TGCGCCAGCAGCTCCGGGACTAGAGACTACGAGCAGTACTTC
TRBD2	.	TRBJ2-1	TRBV10-2	CASSVAREDYNEQFF	TGCGCCAGCAGTGTAGCGCGGGAGGATTACAATGAGCAGTTCTTC
.	.	TRBJ1-3	TRBV19	CASSSPGTTVDTIYF	TGTGCCAGTAGTTCTCCGGGAACAACCGTAGACACCATATATTTT
.	few	TRBJ2-1	TRBV27	CASSLSGTHSYNEQFF	TGTGCCAGCAGTTTATCCGGGACACACTCTTACAATGAGCAGTTCTTC
TRBD1	.	TRBJ1-3	TRBV6-5	CASSSLTGGRNTIYF	TGTGCCAGCAGTTCTCTGACAGGGGGCAGAAACACCATATATTTT
TRBD1	.	TRBJ2-5	TRBV11-2	CASSPPPPGQVFGQYF	TGTGCCAGCAGCCCACCACCCCCGGGACAGGTGTTTGGGCAGTACTTC
TRBD2	.	TRBJ2-2	TRBV19	CALGSGTNTGELFF	TGTGCCTTGGGGAGCGGGACGAACACCGGGGAGCTGTTTTTT
TRBD2	once	TRBJ2-5	TRBV9	CASSDGLAGGETQYF	TGTGCCAGCAGCGACGGACTAGCGGGAGGAGAGACCCAGTACTTC
.	once	TRBJ2-2	TRBV19	CASSPSFGELFF	TGTGCCAGTAGTCCCTCTTTCGGGGAGCTGTTTTTT
TRBD2	.	TRBJ2-7	TRBV19	CASSRGTRAYEQYF	TGTGCCAGTAGTAGGGGGACTAGAGCCTACGAGCAGTACTTC
.	.	TRBJ2-3	TRBV18	CASSLQPPRRGGTDTQYF	TGTGCCAGCTCACTCCAACCCCCACGGAGGGGTGGCACAGATACGCAGTATTTT
.	.	TRBJ2-1	TRBV7-9	CASSLWGLSSYNEQFF	TGTGCCAGCAGCTTATGGGGCCTTAGCTCCTACAATGAGCAGTTCTTC
TRBD2	.	TRBJ2-1	TRBV25-1	CASSEEWRGGSYNEQFF	TGTGCCAGCAGTGAAGAATGGCGGGGGGGCTCCTACAATGAGCAGTTCTTC
.	few	TRBJ2-2	TRBV21-1	CASSIGPQRLYTGELFF	TGTGCCAGCAGCATTGGGCCACAGCGGCTCTACACCGGGGAGCTGTTTTTT
.	.	TRBJ1-1	TRBV6-1	CASSSPGPEAFF	TGTGCCAGCAGTTCCCCCGGTCCTGAAGCTTTCTTT
TRBD2	.	TRBJ2-1	TRBV6-5	CASREGIAYNEQFF	TGTGCCAGCCGGGAGGGGATAGCCTACAATGAGCAGTTCTTC
TRBD1	.	TRBJ1-2	TRBV7-6	CASSTPGQGDGYTF	TGTGCCAGCAGCACCCCGGGACAGGGGGATGGCTACACCTTC
TRBD2	.	TRBJ2-3	TRBV2	CASSQGTSGSDTQYF	TGTGCCAGCAGCCAGGGGACTAGCGGATCAGATACGCAGTATTTT
TRBD1	.	TRBJ1-5	TRBV28	CASRGQQYQPQHF	TGTGCCAGCAGGGGACAGCAATATCAGCCCCAGCATTTT
.	once	TRBJ1-1	TRBV30	CAWSVLGGRTEAFF	TGTGCCTGGAGTGTACTGGGGGGAAGGACTGAAGCTTTCTTT
.	.	TRBJ2-5	TRBV7-6	CASSAALRETQYF	TGTGCCAGCAGCGCGGCGTTGCGAGAGACCCAGTACTTC
TRBD2	.	TRBJ2-1	TRBV4-1	CASGGLARYNEQFF	TGCGCCAGCGGCGGACTAGCTCGCTACAATGAGCAGTTCTTC
.	.	TRBJ1-6	TRBV6-5	CASSYSTGESPLHF	TGTGCCAGCAGTTACTCGACCGGGGAATCACCCCTCCACTTT
.	.	TRBJ2-1	TRBV5-6	CASSLAGLSSSYNEQFF	TGTGCCAGCAGCTTGGCGGGTCTAAGCAGCTCCTACAATGAGCAGTTCTTC
TRBD2	.	TRBJ2-5	TRBV5-4	CASSASGRRETQYF	TGTGCCAGCAGCGCCAGCGGGAGAAGAGAGACCCAGTACTTC
.	.	TRBJ2-3	TRBV4-2	CASSQDIWGDQDGGDTQYF	TGTGCCAGCAGCCAAGACATCTGGGGGGACCAAGACGGAGGAGATACGCAGTATTTT
TRBD2	.	TRBJ2-1	TRBV7-7	CASSLMAGGEDEQFF	TGTGCCAGCAGCTTAATGGCGGGAGGAGAGGATGAGCAGTTCTTC
TRBD2	.	TRBJ2-3	TRBV11-2	CASSLLNRASGEGYTQYF	TGTGCCAGCAGCCTCCTAAATAGGGCTAGCGGGGAAGGGTATACGCAGTATTTT
.	.	TRBJ2-2	TRBV11-2	CASSLERFTGELFF	TGTGCCAGCAGTTTAGAGAGATTTACCGGGGAGCTGTTTTTT
TRBD1	.	TRBJ1-2	TRBV7-9	CASSEPGRGGSYGYTF	TGTGCCAGCAGCGAGCCGGGGAGAGGGGGCAGCTATGGCTACACCTTC
TRBD1	.	TRBJ1-2	TRBV27	CASSSATGAGYGYTF	TGTGCCAGCAGTTCTGCGACAGGGGCCGGATATGGCTACACCTTC
TRBD1	.	TRBJ1-6	TRBV2	CASGQDNSPLHF	TGTGCCAGCGGACAGGATAATTCACCCCTCCACTTT
.	.	TRBJ2-7	TRBV5-1	CASREEGSSYEQYF	TGCGCCAGCAGGGAGGAGGGGTCCTCCTACGAGCAGTACTTC
TRBD1	.	TRBJ2-1	TRBV2	CASRDRGPYNEQFF	TGTGCCAGCAGGGACAGGGGGCCATACAATGAGCAGTTCTTC
.	.	TRBJ1-2	TRBV20-1	CSAGNIGGYTF	TGCAGTGCTGGTAATATCGGTGGCTACACCTTC
TRBD2	few	TRBJ2-3	TRBV29-1	CSVDHSGPRTDTQYF	TGCAGCGTTGACCATAGCGGGCCTCGCACAGATACGCAGTATTTT
TRBD2	.	TRBJ2-2	TRBV19	CATHGEGPGELFF	TGTGCCACCCATGGGGAGGGCCCCGGGGAGCTGTTTTTT
TRBD2	.	TRBJ2-7	TRBV6-6	CASSYPGRESSYEQYF	TGTGCCAGCAGTTACCCCGGGAGGGAAAGCTCCTACGAGCAGTACTTC
.	.	TRBJ2-5	TRBV28	CASSSQGPQETQYF	TGTGCCAGCAGCTCACAGGGTCCCCAAGAGACCCAGTACTTC
.	.	TRBJ2-2	TRBV7-2	CASSSATLRKTGELFF	TGTGCCAGCAGCTCGGCGACACTTCGAAAGACCGGGGAGCTGTTTTTT
.	.	TRBJ2-6	TRBV7-3	CASSLGGADGANVLTF	TGTGCCAGCAGCTTAGGGGGGGCTGATGGGGCCAACGTCCTGACTTTC